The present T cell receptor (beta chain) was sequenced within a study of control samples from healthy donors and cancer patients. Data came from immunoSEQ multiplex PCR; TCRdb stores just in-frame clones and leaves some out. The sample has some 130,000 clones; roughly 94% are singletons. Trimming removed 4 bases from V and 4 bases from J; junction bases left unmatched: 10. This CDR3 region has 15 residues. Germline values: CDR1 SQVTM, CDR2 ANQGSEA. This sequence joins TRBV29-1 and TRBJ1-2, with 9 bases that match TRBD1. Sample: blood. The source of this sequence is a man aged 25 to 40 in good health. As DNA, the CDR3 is TGCAGCGTTGCAGATGGACAGGGGATGCGCTATGGCTACACCTTC. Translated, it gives CSVADGQGMRYGYTF.